Described below is a single T cell receptor (beta chain) sequence and its context. With V trimmed by 7 bases and J by 5 bases, 11 bases remained unmatched. CDR3 size: 15 residues. Germline assignment: CDR1 SGHVS and CDR2 FQNEAQ. This entry is derived from a study of blood T cell repertoires in COVID-19. Produced via immunoSEQ multiplex PCR; TCRdb's table is partial and in-frame only. The table shows roughly 320,000 clones, with approximately 86% occurring only once. This clonotype originated in a man aged 65 to 85 with acute or convalescent COVID-19. Material: peripheral blood. This chain joins TRBV7-8 and TRBJ2-1, with 7 positions matching TRBD1. CDR3 loop: CASNSAGQANNEQFF. The CDR3 DNA is TGTGCCAGCAACTCGGCAGGACAGGCCAACAATGAGCAGTTCTTC.